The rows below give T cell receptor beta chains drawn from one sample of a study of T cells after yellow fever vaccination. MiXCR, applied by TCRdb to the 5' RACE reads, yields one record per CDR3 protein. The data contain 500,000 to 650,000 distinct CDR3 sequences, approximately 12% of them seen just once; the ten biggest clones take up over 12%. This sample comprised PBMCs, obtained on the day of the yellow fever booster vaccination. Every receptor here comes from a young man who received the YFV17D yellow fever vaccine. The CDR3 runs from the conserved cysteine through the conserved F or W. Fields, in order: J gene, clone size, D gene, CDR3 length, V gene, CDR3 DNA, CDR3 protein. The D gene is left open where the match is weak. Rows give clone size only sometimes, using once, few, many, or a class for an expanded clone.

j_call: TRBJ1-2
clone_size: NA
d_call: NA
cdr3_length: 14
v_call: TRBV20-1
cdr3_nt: TGCAGTGCTAGCCCAGGGGCGACTAACTATGGCTACACCTTC
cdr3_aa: CSASPGATNYGYTF

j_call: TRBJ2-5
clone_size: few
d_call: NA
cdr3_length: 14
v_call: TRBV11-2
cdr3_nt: TGTGCCAGCAGCTTGGGTTTCAGAAAAGAGACCCAGTACTTC
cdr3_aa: CASSLGFRKETQYF

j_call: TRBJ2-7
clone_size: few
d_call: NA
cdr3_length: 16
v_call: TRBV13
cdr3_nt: TGTGCCAGCAGCTTAGGCGGGGGCAGGGTCCCGGACAAGCAGTACTTC
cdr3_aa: CASSLGGGRVPDKQYF

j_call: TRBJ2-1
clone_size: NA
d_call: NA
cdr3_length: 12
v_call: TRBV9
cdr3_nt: TGTGCCAGCAGCGAGATGGGAACTGAGCAGTTCTTC
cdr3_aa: CASSEMGTEQFF

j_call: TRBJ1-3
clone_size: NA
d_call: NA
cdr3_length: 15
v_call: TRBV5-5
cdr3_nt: TGTGCCAGCAGCTCCCCCTTTACAGGGCTAAACACCATATATTTT
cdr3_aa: CASSSPFTGLNTIYF

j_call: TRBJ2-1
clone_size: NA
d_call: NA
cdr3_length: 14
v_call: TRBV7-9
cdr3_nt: TGTGCCAGCAGCAGGGACGGCCGTAGCAATGAGCAGTTCTTC
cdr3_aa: CASSRDGRSNEQFF

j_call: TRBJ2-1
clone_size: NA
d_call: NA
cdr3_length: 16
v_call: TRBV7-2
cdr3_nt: TGTGCCAGCAGCTTAAGATTAGGAAGCTCCTCCAATGAGCAGTTCTTC
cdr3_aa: CASSLRLGSSSNEQFF

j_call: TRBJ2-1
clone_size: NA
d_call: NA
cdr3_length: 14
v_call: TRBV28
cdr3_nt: TGTGCCAGCAGTTTCTCTTTCGGGTACAATGAGCAGTTCTTC
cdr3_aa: CASSFSFGYNEQFF

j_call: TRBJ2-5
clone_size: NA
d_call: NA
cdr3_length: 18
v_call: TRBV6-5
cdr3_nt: TGTGCCAGCAGTTACTCACTGCGGGGGCGGGAGAGCGGGGAGACCCAGTACTTC
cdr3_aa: CASSYSLRGRESGETQYF

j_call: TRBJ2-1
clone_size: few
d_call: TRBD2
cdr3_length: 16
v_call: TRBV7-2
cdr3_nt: TGTGCCAGCAGCTTAGGGGCAGCGGGGGGCTACAATGAGCAGTTCTTC
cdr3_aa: CASSLGAAGGYNEQFF

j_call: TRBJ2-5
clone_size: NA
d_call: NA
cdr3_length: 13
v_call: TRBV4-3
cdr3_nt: TGCGCCAGCAGCCAGGGACTCCGGGGAACCCAGTACTTC
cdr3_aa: CASSQGLRGTQYF

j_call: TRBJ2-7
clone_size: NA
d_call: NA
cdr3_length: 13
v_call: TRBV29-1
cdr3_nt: TGCAGCGTGTCAACGTCGCAGGTGGCCGAGCAGTACTTC
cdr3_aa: CSVSTSQVAEQYF

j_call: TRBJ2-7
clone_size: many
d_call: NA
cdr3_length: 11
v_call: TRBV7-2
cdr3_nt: TGTGCCAGCAGCTTAGTGGAGGAGCAGTACTTC
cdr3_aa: CASSLVEEQYF

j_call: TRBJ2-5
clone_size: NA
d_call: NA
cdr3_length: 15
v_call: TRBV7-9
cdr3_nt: TGTGCCAGCAGCACCTTAAAGGGAGGAGGAGAGACCCAGTACTTC
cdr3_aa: CASSTLKGGGETQYF

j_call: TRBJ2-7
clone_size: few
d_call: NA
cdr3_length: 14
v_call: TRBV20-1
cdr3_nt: TGCAGTGCTTCAGGACAGATACAAAGCTACGAGCAGTACTTC
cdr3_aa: CSASGQIQSYEQYF

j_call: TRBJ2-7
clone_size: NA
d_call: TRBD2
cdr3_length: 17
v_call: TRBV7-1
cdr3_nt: TGTGCCAGCAGCCGTTTGCCGACTAGCGGAGTTACGGGGGAGCAGTACTTC
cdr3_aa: CASSRLPTSGVTGEQYF

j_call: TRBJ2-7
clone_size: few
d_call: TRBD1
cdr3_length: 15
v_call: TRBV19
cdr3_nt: TGTGCCAGTAGTATAAAGCCAGGGGGAGATTACGAGCAGTACTTC
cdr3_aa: CASSIKPGGDYEQYF

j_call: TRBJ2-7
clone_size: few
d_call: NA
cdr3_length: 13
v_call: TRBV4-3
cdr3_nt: TGCGCCAGCAGCCGCATAAGGGGGTCCGAGCAGTACTTC
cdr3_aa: CASSRIRGSEQYF

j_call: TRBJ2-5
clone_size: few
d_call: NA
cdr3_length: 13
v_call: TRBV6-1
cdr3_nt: TGTGCCAGCACCATACCCGGGATGGAGACCCAGTACTTC
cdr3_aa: CASTIPGMETQYF

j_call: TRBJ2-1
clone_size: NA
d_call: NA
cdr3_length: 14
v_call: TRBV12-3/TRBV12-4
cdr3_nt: TGTGCCAGCAGTACCCTAACACCGGGGAATGAGCAGTTCTTC
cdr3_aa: CASSTLTPGNEQFF

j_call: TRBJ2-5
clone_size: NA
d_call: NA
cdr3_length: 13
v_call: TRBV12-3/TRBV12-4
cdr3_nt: TGTGCCAGCAGTCCCGGGCCTCACGGAGCCCAGTACTTC
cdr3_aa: CASSPGPHGAQYF

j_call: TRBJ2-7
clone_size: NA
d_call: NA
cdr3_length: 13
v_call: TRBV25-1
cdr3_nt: TGTGCCAGCAGTGAGACCCTTTCGTACGAGCAGTACTTC
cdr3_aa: CASSETLSYEQYF

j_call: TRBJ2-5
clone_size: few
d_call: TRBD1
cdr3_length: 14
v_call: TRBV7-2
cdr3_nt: TGTGCCAGCAGCTTAGCGCGCAGGGGGGAGACCCAGTACTTC
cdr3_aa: CASSLARRGETQYF

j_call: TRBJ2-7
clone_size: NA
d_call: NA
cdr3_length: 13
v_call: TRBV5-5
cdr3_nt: TGTGCCAGCAGCTTGTACGAGCGAACCGAGCAGTACTTC
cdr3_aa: CASSLYERTEQYF

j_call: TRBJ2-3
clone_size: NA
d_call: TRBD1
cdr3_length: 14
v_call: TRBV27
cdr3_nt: TGTGCCAGCAACCGGGACAGGTCCACAGATACGCAGTATTTT
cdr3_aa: CASNRDRSTDTQYF

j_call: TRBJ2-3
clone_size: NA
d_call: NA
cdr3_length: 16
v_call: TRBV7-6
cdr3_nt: TGTGCCAGCAGCCCCGCCTTGGGGGGTGGCGCAGATACGCAGTATTTT
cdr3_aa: CASSPALGGGADTQYF

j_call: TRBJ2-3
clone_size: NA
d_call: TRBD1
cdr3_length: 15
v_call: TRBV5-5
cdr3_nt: TGTGCCAGCAGCCCGCCCCCACAGGGGTCAGATACGCAGTATTTT
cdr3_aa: CASSPPPQGSDTQYF

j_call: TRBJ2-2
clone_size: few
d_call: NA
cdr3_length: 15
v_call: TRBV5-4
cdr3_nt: TGTGCCAGCAGCTTATCGAACAGGGACACCGGGGAGCTGTTTTTT
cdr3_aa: CASSLSNRDTGELFF

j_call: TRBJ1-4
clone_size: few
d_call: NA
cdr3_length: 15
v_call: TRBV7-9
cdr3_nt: TGTGCCAGCAGACCTATCACGTCAACTAATGAAAAACTGTTTTTT
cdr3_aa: CASRPITSTNEKLFF

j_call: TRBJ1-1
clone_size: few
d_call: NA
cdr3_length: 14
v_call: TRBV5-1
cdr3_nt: TGCGCCAGCAGCTCGGACATGGGGAACACTGAAGCTTTCTTT
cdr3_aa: CASSSDMGNTEAFF

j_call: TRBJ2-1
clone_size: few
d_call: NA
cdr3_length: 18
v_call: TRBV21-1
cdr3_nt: TGTGCCAGCAGCAAATACAGGAGACTAGCGGGAGGGGGTAATGAGCAGTTCTTC
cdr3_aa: CASSKYRRLAGGGNEQFF

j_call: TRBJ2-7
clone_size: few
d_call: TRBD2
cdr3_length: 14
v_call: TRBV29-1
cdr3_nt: TGCAGCGTTGGGGGGCTAGCGGGAACCTACGAGCAGTACTTC
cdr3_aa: CSVGGLAGTYEQYF

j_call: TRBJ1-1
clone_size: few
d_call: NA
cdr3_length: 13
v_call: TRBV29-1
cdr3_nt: TGCAGCGCCCTCGAGGCAGGGCAGACTGAAGCTTTCTTT
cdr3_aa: CSALEAGQTEAFF

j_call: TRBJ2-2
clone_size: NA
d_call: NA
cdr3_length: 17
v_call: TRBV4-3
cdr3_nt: TGCGCCAGCAGCCTGACCCTCAGGGTTAGGAACACCGGGGAGCTGTTTTTT
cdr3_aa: CASSLTLRVRNTGELFF

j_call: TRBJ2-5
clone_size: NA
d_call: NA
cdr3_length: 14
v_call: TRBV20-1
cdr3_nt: TGCAGTGCTATGGAGGTGGCCCAAAAAGAGACCCAGTACTTC
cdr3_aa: CSAMEVAQKETQYF

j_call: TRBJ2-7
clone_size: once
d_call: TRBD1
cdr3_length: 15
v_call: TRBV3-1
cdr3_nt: TGTGCCAGCAGCCAAGAGACAGGGGGGACCTACGAGCAGTACTTC
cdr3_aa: CASSQETGGTYEQYF

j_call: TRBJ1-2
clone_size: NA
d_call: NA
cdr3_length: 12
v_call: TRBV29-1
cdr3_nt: TGCAGCGTAAGGACGGATGGGTATGGCTACACCTTC
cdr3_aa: CSVRTDGYGYTF

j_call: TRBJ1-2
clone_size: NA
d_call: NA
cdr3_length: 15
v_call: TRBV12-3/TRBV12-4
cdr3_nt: TGTGCCAGCAGCGACCGCGGGGGCGCCAGCTATGGCTACACCTTC
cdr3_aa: CASSDRGGASYGYTF

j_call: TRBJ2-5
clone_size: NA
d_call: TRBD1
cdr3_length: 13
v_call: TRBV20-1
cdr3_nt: TGCAGTGCTTCTTGGACAGGCCCAGAGACCCAGTACTTC
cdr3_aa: CSASWTGPETQYF

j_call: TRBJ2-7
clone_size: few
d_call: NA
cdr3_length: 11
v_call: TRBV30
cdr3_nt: TGTGCCTGGAGTATTGTTAGGGAGCAGTACTTC
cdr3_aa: CAWSIVREQYF

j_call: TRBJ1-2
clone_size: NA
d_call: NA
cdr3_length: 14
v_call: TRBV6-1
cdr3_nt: TGTGCCAGCAGCGGGACGAGCAACTCCTATGGCTACACCTTC
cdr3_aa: CASSGTSNSYGYTF

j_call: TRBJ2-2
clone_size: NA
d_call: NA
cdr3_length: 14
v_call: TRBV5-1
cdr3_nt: TGCGCCAGCAGCGGGGGCCGTAACACCGGGGAGCTGTTTTTT
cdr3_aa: CASSGGRNTGELFF

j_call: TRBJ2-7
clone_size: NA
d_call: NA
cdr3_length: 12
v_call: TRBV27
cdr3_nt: TGTGCCAGCACGGGACCAAGCTACGAGCAGTACTTC
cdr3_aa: CASTGPSYEQYF

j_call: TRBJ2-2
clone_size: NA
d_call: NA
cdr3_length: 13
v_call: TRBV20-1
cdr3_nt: TGCAGTGCCCGAACGGTCGGCACCGGGGAGCTGTTTTTT
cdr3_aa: CSARTVGTGELFF

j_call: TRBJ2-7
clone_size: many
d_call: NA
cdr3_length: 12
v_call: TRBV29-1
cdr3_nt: TGCAGCGTTGTCGGGGCAGACTACGAGCAGTACTTC
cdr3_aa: CSVVGADYEQYF

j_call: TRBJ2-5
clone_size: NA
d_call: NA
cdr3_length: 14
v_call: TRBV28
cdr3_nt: TGTGCCAGCAGTTCGTGGGGTAGGGAAGAGACCCAGTACTTC
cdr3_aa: CASSSWGREETQYF

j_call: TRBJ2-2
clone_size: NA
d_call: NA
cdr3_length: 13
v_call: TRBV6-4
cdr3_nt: TGTGCCAGCAGGCTTGCAGGCACCGGGGAGCTGTTTTTT
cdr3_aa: CASRLAGTGELFF

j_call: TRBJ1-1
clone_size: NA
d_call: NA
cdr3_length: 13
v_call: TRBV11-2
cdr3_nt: TGTGCCTCTCAGGAACATCTAAACACTGAAGCTTTCTTT
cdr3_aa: CASQEHLNTEAFF